This T cell receptor (beta chain) was retrieved from a study of technical replicates of blood from a handful of donors. This table comes from immunoSEQ multiplex PCR, and its TCRdb copy is limited to in-frame clones, with some not included. Of almost 90,000 clones listed, 95% are singletons. The TCR originated in a human donor in good health. Sequencing was performed on T cells isolated from PBMCs.

CDR3 coding DNA: TGTGCCAGCAGTGACTCGCCGAGCACCGGGGAGCTGTTTTTT. The encoded protein is CASSDSPSTGELFF. The J gene is TRBJ2-2, the V gene TRBV6-4; D not resolved. Trimming removed 0 bases at V and 4 bases at J, with 6 bases between. CDR1 and CDR2 from the germline V gene are MRHNA and SNTAGT. CDR3 length equals 14 residues.